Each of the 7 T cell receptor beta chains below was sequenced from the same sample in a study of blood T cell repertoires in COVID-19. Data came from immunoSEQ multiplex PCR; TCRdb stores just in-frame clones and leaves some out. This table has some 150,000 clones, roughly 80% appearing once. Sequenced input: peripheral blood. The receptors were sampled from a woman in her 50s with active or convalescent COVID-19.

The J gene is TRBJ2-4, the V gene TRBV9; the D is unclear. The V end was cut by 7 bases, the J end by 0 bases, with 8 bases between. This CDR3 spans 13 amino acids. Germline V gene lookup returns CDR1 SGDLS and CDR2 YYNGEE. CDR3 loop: CASLGLAKNIQYF. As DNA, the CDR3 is TGTGCCAGCCTCGGGTTAGCCAAAAACATTCAGTACTTC.

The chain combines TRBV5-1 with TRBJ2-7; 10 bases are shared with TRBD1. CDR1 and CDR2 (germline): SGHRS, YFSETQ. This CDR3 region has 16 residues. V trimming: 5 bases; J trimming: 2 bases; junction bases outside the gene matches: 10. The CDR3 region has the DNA TGCGCCAGCAGAACCGGGACAGGGGAGGTTACCTACGAGCAGTACTTC. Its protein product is CASRTGTGEVTYEQYF.

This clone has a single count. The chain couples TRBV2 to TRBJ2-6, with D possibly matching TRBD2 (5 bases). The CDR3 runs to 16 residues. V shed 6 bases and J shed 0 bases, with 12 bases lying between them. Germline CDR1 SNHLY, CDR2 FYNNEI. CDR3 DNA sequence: TGTGCCAGCAGCGCAGACGGGGACTCTGGGGCCAACGTCCTGACTTTC. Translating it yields CASSADGDSGANVLTF.

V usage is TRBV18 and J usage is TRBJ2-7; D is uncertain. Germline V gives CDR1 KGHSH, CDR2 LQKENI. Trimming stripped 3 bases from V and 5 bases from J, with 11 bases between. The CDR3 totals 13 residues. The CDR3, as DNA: TGTGCCAGCTCACCCAGTTTCGAACACGAGCAGTACTTC. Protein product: CASSPSFEHEQYF.

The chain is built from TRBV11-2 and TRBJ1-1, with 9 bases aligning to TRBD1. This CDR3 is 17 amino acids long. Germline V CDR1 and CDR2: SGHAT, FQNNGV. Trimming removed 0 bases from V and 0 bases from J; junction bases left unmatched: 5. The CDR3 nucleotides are TGTGCCAGCAGCTTAGAGGGGACAGGGAGGATGAACACTGAAGCTTTCTTT. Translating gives CASSLEGTGRMNTEAFF.

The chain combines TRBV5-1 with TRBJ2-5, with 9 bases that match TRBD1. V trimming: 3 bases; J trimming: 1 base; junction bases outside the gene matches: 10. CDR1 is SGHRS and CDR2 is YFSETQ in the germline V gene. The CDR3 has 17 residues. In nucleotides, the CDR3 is TGCGCCAGCAGCTGGGGGACAGGGTCATCCACCCAAGAGACCCAGTACTTC. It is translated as CASSWGTGSSTQETQYF.

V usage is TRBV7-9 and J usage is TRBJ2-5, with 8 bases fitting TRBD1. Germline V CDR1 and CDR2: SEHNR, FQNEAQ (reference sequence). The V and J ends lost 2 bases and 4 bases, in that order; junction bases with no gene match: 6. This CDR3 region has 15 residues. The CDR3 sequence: CASSLNAGGTETQYF. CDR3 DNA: TGTGCCAGCAGCTTAAACGCAGGGGGCACAGAGACCCAGTACTTC.